Below are 10 T cell receptor beta chains sequenced from a single sample in a study of cytomegalovirus exposure and HLA in healthy donors. The PCR employed 60 Vbeta primers together with 13 Jbeta primers. This table comes from immunoSEQ multiplex PCR, and its TCRdb copy is limited to in-frame clones, with some not included. The data show more than 110,000 clones, 65% to 90% seen once. What was sequenced was PBMCs. The origin of the receptors is a female donor in good health and CMV-seronegative.

For this clone: Additional DNA sequences in this sample encode the identical CDR3. The J gene is TRBJ1-5, the V gene TRBV19, with D possibly TRBD1 on 5 matching bases. CDR3 length: 13 amino acids. Germline lookup yields CDR1 LNHDA and CDR2 SQIVND (reference sequence). Trimming removed 2 bases at V and 7 bases at J, with 9 bases between. The CDR3 DNA sequence: TGTGCCAGTAGTATACAGGGTGGACAGCCCCAGCATTTT. Its protein product is CASSIQGGQPQHF.

The chain combines TRBV28 with TRBJ2-7; TRBD1 agrees at 8 bases. There are 14 residues in the CDR3. The germline gives CDR1 MDHEN, CDR2 SYDVKM. V lost 7 bases to trimming and J lost 0 bases; unmatched junction nucleotides: 5. The CDR3 protein is CASKTGDDSYEQYF. The CDR3 DNA is TGTGCCAGCAAGACAGGGGACGACTCCTACGAGCAGTACTTC.

The chain carries TRBV2 and TRBJ2-1; the match to TRBD2 covers 9 bases. CDR1 SNHLY and CDR2 FYNNEI come from the germline V gene. The CDR3 has 15 amino acids. Losses at the gene ends were 6 bases for V and 6 bases for J; bases not matched to a gene: 9. CDR3 DNA: TGTGCCAGCAGCCGGACTAGCGCTCGAAGCAATGAGCAGTTCTTC. Its protein product is CASSRTSARSNEQFF.

V gene TRBV11-2 combines with J gene TRBJ2-3; 8 bases fit TRBD2. The CDR3 consists of 18 residues. Germline loops: CDR1 SGHAT, CDR2 FQNNGV. The ends lost 0 bases at V and 2 bases at J; junction bases unmatched: 10. CDR3 region: CASSLDGRTSPDTDTQYF. For the CDR3, the DNA is TGTGCCAGCAGCTTAGATGGGAGGACTAGCCCAGACACAGATACGCAGTATTTT. The full variable domain, completed using reference TRBV11-2 and TRBJ2-3, is EAGVAQSPRYKIIEKRQSVAFWCNPISGHATLYWYQQILGQGPKLLIQFQNNGVVDDSQLPKDRFSAERLKGVDSTLKIQPAKLEDSAVYLCASSLDGRTSPDTDTQYFGPGTRLTVL.

This sequence joins TRBV10-2 and TRBJ1-2; tentative D call: TRBD1 (5 bases). The V end lost 5 bases, the J end lost 4 bases, and 8 bases lay between the germline ends. Germline values: CDR1 WSHSY, CDR2 SAAADI. CDR3 size: 12 residues. The CDR3 DNA reads as TGCGCCAGCAGTTATGACAGCTATGGCTACACCTTC. It encodes CASSYDSYGYTF.

For the CDR3, the DNA is TGTGCCAGCACCTCACTTGCCGGGGGCTATGGCTACACCTTC. It translates to CASTSLAGGYGYTF. The V and J genes are TRBV6-1 and TRBJ1-2, with D possibly TRBD1 on 5 matching bases. The CDR3 contains 14 residues. In germline, CDR1 is MNHNS, CDR2 SASEGT. V was clipped by 7 bases and J by 4 bases, with 16 bases between them.

The sample holds one count of this clone. CDR3 in amino acids: CATAQGLSKVEQYF. Here the CDR3 DNA reads TGTGCCACCGCACAGGGGCTGTCAAAGGTCGAGCAGTACTTC. The chain combines TRBV10-3 with TRBJ2-7; 7 bases match TRBD1. V was clipped by 10 bases and J by 6 bases; unmatched bases: 15. The CDR3 spans 14 residues. Germline CDR1 reads ENHRY; CDR2 reads SYGVKD.

J is TRBJ1-5 and V is TRBV6-1, with D tentatively TRBD1 (5 bases). Germline-derived CDR1 and CDR2 are MNHNS and SASEGT. This CDR3 is built from 15 residues. Deletions cut 4 bases from V and 5 bases from J, with 15 bases between. CDR3 amino acids: CASSGAGGSYQPQHF. DNA of the CDR3: TGTGCCAGCAGTGGGGCGGGGGGGAGCTATCAGCCCCAGCATTTT.

This clone was picked up a small number of times. The V and J genes are TRBV19 and TRBJ1-5, with D unresolved. V was clipped by 8 bases and J by 5 bases, with 13 bases between them. Germline V CDR1 and CDR2: LNHDA, SQIVND (reference sequence). The CDR3 loop spans 13 amino acids. The CDR3, as DNA: TGTGCCAGTTCCCGGTCGGTCGATCAGCCCCAGCATTTT. Residues: CASSRSVDQPQHF.

CDR3 sequence reads: CASSLAGREMVDTQYF. The DNA for the CDR3 is TGTGCCAGCAGCTTAGCTGGTCGGGAGATGGTGGATACGCAGTATTTT. The rearrangement links TRBV7-9 to TRBJ2-3; D possibly corresponds to TRBD2 (6 bases). V was clipped by 0 bases and J by 6 bases, with 16 bases between them. Germline values: CDR1 SEHNR, CDR2 FQNEAQ (reference sequence). CDR3 length: 16 amino acids.